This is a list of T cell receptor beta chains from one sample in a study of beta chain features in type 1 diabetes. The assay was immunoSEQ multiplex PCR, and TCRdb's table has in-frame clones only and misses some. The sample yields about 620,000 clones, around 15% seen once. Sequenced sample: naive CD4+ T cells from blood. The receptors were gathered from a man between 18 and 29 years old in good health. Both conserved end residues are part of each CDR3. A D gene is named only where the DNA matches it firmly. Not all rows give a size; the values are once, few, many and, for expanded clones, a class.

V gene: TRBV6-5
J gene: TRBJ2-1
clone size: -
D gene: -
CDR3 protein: CASSQGPTYNEQFF
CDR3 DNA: TGTGCCAGCAGCCAGGGACCAACCTACAATGAGCAGTTCTTC

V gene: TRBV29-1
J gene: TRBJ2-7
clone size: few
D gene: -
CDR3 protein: CSVEEGAVHEQYF
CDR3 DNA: TGCAGCGTTGAGGAGGGGGCCGTACACGAGCAGTACTTC

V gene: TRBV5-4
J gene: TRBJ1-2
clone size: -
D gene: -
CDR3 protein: CASSPGGIPRHGYTF
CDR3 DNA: TGTGCCAGCAGCCCAGGAGGGATCCCCAGACATGGCTACACCTTC

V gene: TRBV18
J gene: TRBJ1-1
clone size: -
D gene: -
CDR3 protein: CASTPPGALVSKNTEAFF
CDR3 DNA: TGTGCCAGCACACCACCCGGAGCCCTAGTGTCCAAGAACACTGAAGCTTTCTTT

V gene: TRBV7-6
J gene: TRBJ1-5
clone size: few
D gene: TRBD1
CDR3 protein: CASSAGTGWGQPQHF
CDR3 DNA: TGTGCCAGCAGCGCCGGGACAGGGTGGGGTCAGCCCCAGCATTTT

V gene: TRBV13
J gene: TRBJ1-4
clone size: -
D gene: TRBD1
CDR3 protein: CASSLGGTVNEKLFF
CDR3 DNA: TGTGCCAGCAGCTTAGGGGGGACAGTTAATGAAAAACTGTTTTTT

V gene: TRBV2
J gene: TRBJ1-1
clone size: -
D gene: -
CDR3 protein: CASSEARGNTEAFF
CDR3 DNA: TGTGCCAGCAGTGAAGCAAGGGGAAACACTGAAGCTTTCTTT

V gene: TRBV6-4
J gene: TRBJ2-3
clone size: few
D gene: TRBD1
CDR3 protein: CASSAGTGGTDTQYF
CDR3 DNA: TGTGCCAGCAGTGCCGGGACAGGGGGCACAGATACGCAGTATTTT

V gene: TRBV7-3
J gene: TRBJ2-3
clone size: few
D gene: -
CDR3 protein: CASRSKTGRTTDTQYF
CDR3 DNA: TGTGCCAGCAGATCCAAGACGGGACGGACCACAGATACGCAGTATTTT

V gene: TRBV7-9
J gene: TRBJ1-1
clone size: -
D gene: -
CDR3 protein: CASSLIDSQAFF
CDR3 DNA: TGTGCCAGCAGCCTGATTGACAGCCAGGCTTTCTTT

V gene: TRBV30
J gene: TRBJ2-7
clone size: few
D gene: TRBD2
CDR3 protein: CAWSTGGAREQYF
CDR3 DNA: TGTGCCTGGAGCACCGGGGGGGCTCGCGAGCAGTACTTC

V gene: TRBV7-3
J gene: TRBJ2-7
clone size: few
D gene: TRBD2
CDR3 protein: CASSFPSGGAGSSEQYF
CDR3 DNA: TGTGCCAGCAGCTTTCCCAGCGGGGGGGCCGGTAGCTCCGAGCAGTACTTC

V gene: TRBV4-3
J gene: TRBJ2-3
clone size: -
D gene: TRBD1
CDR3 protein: CASSQQTGGQTDTQYF
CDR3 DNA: TGCGCCAGCAGCCAGCAGACAGGGGGCCAGACAGATACGCAGTATTTT

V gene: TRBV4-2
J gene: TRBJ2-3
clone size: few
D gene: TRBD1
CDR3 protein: CASSLSRTLKGGTGHTQYF
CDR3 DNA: TGTGCCAGCAGTCTCTCCCGAACACTAAAAGGAGGGACAGGGCACACGCAGTATTTT

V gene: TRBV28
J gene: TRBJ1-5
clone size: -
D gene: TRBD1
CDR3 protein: CASRTGSSNQPQHF
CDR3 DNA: TGTGCCAGCAGGACAGGGTCCAGCAATCAGCCCCAGCATTTT

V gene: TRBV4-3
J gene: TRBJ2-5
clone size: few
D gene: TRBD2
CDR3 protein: CASRASGLAGETQYF
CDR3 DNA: TGCGCCAGCAGGGCCTCGGGACTAGCGGGAGAGACCCAGTACTTC

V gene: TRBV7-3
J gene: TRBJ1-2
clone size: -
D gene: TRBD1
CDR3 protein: CASSLTPSGTGVYGYTF
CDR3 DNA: TGTGCCAGCAGCTTAACCCCCTCCGGGACAGGGGTTTATGGCTACACCTTC

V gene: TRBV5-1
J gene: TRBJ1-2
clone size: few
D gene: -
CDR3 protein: CASREQNYGYTF
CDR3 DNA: TGCGCCAGCAGGGAACAGAACTATGGCTACACCTTC

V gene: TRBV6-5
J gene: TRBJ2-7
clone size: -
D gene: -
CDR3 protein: CASSYGTGHRSYEQYF
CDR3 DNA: TGTGCCAGCAGTTACGGCACCGGCCATCGGTCCTACGAGCAGTACTTC

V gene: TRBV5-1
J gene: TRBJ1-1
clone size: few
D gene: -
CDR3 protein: CASSLGQGRTEAFF
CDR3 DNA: TGCGCCAGCAGCTTGGGCCAGGGAAGGACTGAAGCTTTCTTT

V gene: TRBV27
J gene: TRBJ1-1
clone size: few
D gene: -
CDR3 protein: CASRSSASTEAFF
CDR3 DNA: TGTGCCAGCAGAAGCAGCGCGTCCACTGAAGCTTTCTTT

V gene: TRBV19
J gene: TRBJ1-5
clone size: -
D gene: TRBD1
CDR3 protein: CASSAGQGWEQPQHF
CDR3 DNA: TGTGCCAGTAGTGCGGGACAGGGGTGGGAACAGCCCCAGCATTTT

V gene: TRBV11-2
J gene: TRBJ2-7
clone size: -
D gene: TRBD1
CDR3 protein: CASSIDRGRYEQYF
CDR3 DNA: TGTGCCAGCAGCATCGACAGGGGGCGGTACGAGCAGTACTTC

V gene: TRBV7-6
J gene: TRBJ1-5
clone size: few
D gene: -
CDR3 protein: CASSLPGQPQHF
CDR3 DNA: TGTGCCAGCAGCTTACCGGGCCAGCCCCAGCATTTT

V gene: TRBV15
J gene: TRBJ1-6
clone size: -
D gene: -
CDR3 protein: CATSRDLGSSYNSPLHF
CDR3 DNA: TGTGCCACCAGCAGAGATTTAGGGAGCTCCTATAATTCACCCCTCCACTTT

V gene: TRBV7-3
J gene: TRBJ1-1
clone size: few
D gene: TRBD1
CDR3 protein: CASSWDRDNTEAFF
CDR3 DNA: TGTGCCAGCAGCTGGGACAGAGATAACACTGAAGCTTTCTTT

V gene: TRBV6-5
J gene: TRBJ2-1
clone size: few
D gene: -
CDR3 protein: CASSSHGGLGENEQFF
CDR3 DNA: TGTGCCAGCAGTTCCCATGGGGGCCTGGGGGAAAATGAGCAGTTCTTC

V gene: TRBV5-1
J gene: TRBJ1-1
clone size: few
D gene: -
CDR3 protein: CASSQENTEAFF
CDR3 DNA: TGCGCCAGCAGTCAGGAGAACACTGAAGCTTTCTTT

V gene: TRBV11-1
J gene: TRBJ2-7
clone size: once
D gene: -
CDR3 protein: CASSLSRTSSYEQYF
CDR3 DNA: TGTGCCAGCAGCTTAAGCAGGACCAGCTCCTACGAGCAGTACTTC

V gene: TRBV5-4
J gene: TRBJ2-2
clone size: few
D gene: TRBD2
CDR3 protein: CASSSGTSGRNTGELFF
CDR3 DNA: TGTGCCAGCAGCTCCGGAACTAGCGGGAGAAACACCGGGGAGCTGTTTTTT

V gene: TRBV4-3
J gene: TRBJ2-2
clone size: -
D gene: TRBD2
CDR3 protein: CASSQESGGLTTGELFF
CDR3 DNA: TGCGCCAGCAGCCAAGAATCGGGGGGGTTGACCACCGGGGAGCTGTTTTTT